The source of this T cell receptor (beta chain) is a study of T-cell reconstitution after alpha-beta-depleted transplantation in children. Using unique molecular identifiers, the investigators prepared the TCRbeta library. TCRdb reprocessed the PCR reads via MiXCR and lists one record per CDR3 protein. The data contain a few hundred thousand distinct CDR3 sequences, approximately 20% of them singletons. The TCR was taken from a human donor who donated a stem cell graft to a child with acute lymphoblastic leukemia. The input for sequencing was PBMCs from the stem cell graft donor, taken from the stem cell graft.

DNA of the CDR3: TGTGCCAGCAAAGGGGGTAGCAATCAGCCCCAGCATTTT. This sequence encodes CASKGGSNQPQHF. The V call is TRBV12-3 or TRBV12-4, the J call TRBJ1-5; D might be TRBD1 (6 bases). Trimming stripped 7 bases from V and 0 bases from J, with 7 bases between. The CDR3 loop spans 13 amino acids.